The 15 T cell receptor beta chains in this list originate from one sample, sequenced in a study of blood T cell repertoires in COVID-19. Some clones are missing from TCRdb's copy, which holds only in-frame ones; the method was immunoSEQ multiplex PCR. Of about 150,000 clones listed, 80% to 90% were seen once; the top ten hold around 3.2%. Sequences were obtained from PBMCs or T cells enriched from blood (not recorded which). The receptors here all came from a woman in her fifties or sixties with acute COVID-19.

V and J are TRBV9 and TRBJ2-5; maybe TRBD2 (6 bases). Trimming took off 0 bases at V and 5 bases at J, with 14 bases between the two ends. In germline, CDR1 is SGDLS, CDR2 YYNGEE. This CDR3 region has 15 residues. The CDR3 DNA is TGTGCCAGCAGCGTAGTCCCGGGGAGCGGGGAGACCCAGTACTTC. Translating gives CASSVVPGSGETQYF.

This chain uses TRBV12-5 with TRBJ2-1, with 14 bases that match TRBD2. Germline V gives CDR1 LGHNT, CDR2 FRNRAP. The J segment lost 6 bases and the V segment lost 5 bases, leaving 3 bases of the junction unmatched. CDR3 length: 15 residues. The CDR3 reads CASGPGLAGVNEQFF. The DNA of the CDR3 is TGTGCTAGTGGTCCGGGACTAGCGGGAGTCAATGAGCAGTTCTTC. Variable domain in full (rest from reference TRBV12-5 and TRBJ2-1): DARVTQTPRHKVTEMGQEVTMRCQPILGHNTVFWYRQTMMQGLELLAYFRNRAPLDDSGMPKDRFSAEMPDATLATLKIQPSEPRDSAVYFCASGPGLAGVNEQFFGPGTRLTVL.

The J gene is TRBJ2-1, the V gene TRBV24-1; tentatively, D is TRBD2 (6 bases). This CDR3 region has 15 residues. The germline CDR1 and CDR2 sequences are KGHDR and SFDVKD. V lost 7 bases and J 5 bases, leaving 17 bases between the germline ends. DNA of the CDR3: TGTGCCACCAGCGAGAAGGAGGGCTTTAACAATGAGCAGTTCTTC. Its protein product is CATSEKEGFNNEQFF.

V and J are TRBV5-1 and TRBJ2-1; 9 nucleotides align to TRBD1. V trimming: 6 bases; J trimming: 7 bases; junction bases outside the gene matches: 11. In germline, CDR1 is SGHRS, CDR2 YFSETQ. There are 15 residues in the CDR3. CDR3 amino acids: CASTPGQGRRNEQFF. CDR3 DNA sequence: TGCGCCAGCACGCCGGGACAGGGTCGTAGGAATGAGCAGTTCTTC.

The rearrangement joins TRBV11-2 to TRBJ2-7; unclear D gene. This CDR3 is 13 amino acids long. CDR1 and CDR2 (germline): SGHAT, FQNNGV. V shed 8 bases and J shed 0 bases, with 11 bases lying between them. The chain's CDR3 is CASLAGSSYEQYF. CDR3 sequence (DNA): TGTGCCAGCTTAGCCGGTAGCTCCTACGAGCAGTACTTC.

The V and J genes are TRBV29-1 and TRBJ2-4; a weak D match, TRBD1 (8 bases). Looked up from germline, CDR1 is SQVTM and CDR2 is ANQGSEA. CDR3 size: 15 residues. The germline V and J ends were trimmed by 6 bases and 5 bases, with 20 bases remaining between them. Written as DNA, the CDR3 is TGCAGCGTGGGGGGGACAGGAGGGTACGAAAACATTCAGTACTTC. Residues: CSVGGTGGYENIQYF.

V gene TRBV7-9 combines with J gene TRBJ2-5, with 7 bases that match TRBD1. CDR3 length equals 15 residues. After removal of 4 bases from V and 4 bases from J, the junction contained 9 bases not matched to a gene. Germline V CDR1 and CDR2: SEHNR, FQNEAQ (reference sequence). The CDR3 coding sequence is TGTGCCAGCAGCTCGTACAGGGGAACGAGAGAGACCCAGTACTTC. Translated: CASSSYRGTRETQYF.

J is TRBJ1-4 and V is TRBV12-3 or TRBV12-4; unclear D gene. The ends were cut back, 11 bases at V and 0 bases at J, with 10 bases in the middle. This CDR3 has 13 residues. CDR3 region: CAHDKSTNEKLFF. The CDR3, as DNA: TGTGCCCACGACAAGTCAACTAATGAAAAACTGTTTTTT.

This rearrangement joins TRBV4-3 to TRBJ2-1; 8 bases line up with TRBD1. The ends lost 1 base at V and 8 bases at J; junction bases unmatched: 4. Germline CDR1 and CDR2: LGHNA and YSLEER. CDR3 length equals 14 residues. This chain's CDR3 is CASSQVDRVDEQFF. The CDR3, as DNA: TGCGCCAGCAGCCAAGTGGACAGGGTAGATGAGCAGTTCTTC.

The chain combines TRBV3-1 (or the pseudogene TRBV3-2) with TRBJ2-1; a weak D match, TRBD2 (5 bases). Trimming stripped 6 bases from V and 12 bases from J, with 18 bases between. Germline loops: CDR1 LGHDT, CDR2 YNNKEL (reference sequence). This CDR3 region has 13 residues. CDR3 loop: CASRAAGGQGQFF. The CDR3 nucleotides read TGTGCCAGCAGGGCCGCGGGCGGCCAAGGGCAGTTCTTC.

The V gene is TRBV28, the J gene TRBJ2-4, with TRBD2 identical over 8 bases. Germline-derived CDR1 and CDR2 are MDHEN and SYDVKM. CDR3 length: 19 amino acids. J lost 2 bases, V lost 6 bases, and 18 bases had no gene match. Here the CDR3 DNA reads TGTGCCAGCAGCTCTCGGGGGGGATCGATCAGGGGTTCCAAAAACATTCAGTACTTC. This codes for CASSSRGGSIRGSKNIQYF.

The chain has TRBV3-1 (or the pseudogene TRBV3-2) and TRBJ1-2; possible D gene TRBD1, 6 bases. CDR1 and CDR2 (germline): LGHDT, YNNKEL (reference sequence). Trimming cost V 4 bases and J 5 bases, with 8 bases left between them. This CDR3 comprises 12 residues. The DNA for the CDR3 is TGTGCCAGCAGCCCAAGGGGGTATGGCTACACCTTC. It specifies CASSPRGYGYTF.

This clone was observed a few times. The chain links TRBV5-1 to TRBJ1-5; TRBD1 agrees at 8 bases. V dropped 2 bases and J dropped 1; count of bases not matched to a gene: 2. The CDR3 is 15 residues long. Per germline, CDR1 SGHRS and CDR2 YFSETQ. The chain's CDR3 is CASSLWTGSNQPQHF. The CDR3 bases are TGCGCCAGCAGCTTATGGACAGGGAGCAATCAGCCCCAGCATTTT.

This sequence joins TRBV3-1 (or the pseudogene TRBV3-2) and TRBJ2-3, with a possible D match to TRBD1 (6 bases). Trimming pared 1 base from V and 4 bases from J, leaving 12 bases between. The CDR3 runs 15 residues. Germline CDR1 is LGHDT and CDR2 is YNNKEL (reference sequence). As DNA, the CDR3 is TGTGCCAGCAGCCAAGCAGGGGCAAGGGCAGATACGCAGTATTTT. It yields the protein CASSQAGARADTQYF.

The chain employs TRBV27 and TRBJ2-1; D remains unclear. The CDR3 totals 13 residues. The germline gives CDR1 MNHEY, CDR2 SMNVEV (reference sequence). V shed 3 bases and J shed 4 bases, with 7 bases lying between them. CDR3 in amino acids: CASSFRTYNEQFF. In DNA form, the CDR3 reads TGTGCCAGCAGTTTCCGTACTTACAATGAGCAGTTCTTC.